Following are 17 T cell receptor beta chains from one sample sequenced in a study of Ad26.COV2.S vaccination and SARS-CoV-2 variants (dated by TCRdb to about 2021). The treatment or condition label for this specimen denotes: approximately 18 received Ad26.COV2.S at low or high dose, single or two shots; roughly 5 received placebo; per-sample allocation not given. For vaccine and placebo recipients, repertoires were sequenced using samples collected on day 63 after the first injection. Libraries were built with the immunoSEQ multiplex PCR assay. TCRdb obtained this table from immuneACCESS and retained in-frame rearrangements with V and J assigned. These tables miss some clones; where compared with another copy, unresolved V genes account for less than half of the shortfall, and the remainder is unexplained. Recorded for this sample are 380,000 or so clones; about four fifths of them occurred a single time. The top ten hold about 8% of the sample.

Sequences were derived from peripheral blood, sampled in a trial of Ad26.COV2.S vaccine versus placebo. The receptors were sampled from a person aged 18 to 65 who received the Ad26.COV2.S COVID-19 vaccine or a placebo.

The count of this clone is one. The rearrangement uses TRBV7-7 and TRBJ2-3; 12 bases match TRBD1. V was pared by 5 bases and J by 4 bases, with 4 bases of the junction left unmatched. Looked up from germline, CDR1 is SSHAT and CDR2 is FNYEAQ (reference sequence). The CDR3 length is 15 residues. CDR3 coding DNA: TGTGCCAGCAGCCTAGGGACAGGGGGCGCAGATACGCAGTATTTT. This sequence encodes CASSLGTGGADTQYF.

The gene calls are TRBV9 and TRBJ1-6; D unclear. V was pared by 0 bases and J by 7 bases, with 14 bases between. The CDR3 loop spans 16 amino acids. CDR1 is SGDLS, CDR2 YYNGEE, per germline. This CDR3 reads CASSVADGFGNSPLHF. In DNA, the CDR3 is TGTGCCAGCAGCGTAGCCGATGGGTTTGGAAATTCACCCCTCCACTTT.

This clone has more than one count but fewer than ten. V is TRBV18 and J is TRBJ1-2; D not resolved. In germline, CDR1 is KGHSH, CDR2 LQKENI. Deletions cut 0 bases from V and 8 bases from J, with 13 bases between. This CDR3 is built from 14 residues. The CDR3 DNA is TGTGCCAGCTCACCACCCTTGGCAGCTATCGGCTACACCTTC. Protein product: CASSPPLAAIGYTF.

The chain employs TRBV27 and TRBJ2-3, with 7 bases fitting TRBD1. V gave up 5 bases and J gave up 5 bases; unmatched junction bases: 16. CDR1 MNHEY and CDR2 SMNVEV come from the germline V gene (reference sequence). This CDR3 has 17 residues. The CDR3 DNA reads TGTGCCAGCAGTCTTGTCCCGGGACAGATTGTGGGAGATACGCAGTATTTT. Encoded protein: CASSLVPGQIVGDTQYF.

As for this clone: At one end, the junction sequence differs from germline, possibly due to a read error. The chain links TRBV5-1 to TRBJ2-3; the D gene is possibly TRBD2 (6 bases). The CDR3 has 12 amino acids. The germline gives CDR1 SGHRS, CDR2 YFSETQ. The CDR3 region has the DNA TGCGCCAGCATCATAACTAGCTCGGATACGGTTTTT. Translation gives CASIITSSDTVF.

This clone appeared a single time. CDR3 in amino acids: CAFEPTSRFNEQFF. CDR3 bases: TGTGCCTTTGAGCCGACTAGCCGGTTCAATGAGCAGTTCTTC. This chain connects TRBV30 to TRBJ2-1, with 7 bases lining up with TRBD2. After removal of 7 bases from V and 6 bases from J, the junction contained 12 bases not matched to a gene. The CDR3 runs to 14 residues. From germline, CDR1 is GTSNPN and CDR2 SVGIG (reference sequence).

This chain connects TRBV7-9 to TRBJ2-3; 7 bases agree with TRBD2. Germline CDR1 is SEHNR and CDR2 is FQNEAQ (reference sequence). The ends lost 5 bases at V and 4 bases at J; junction bases unmatched: 12. The CDR3 extends over 16 amino acids. This CDR3 reads CASSPSAGRAADTQYF. The CDR3 region has the DNA TGTGCCAGCAGCCCCTCAGCGGGAAGGGCGGCAGATACGCAGTATTTT.

This sequence joins TRBV9 and TRBJ2-5; TRBD1 is a possible D gene (6 bases). Germline V lookup: CDR1 SGDLS, CDR2 YYNGEE. The CDR3 loop spans 13 amino acids. Trimming removed 0 bases at V and 4 bases at J, with 7 bases between. The CDR3 DNA follows: TGTGCCAGCAGCGTAGGAGGGGGAGAGACCCAGTACTTC. Protein product: CASSVGGGETQYF.

V gene TRBV4-1 combines with J gene TRBJ2-1; tentative D call: TRBD1 (5 bases). This CDR3 is 12 amino acids long. Germline-derived CDR1 and CDR2 are MGHRA and YSYEKL. Trimming stripped 4 bases from V and 5 bases from J, with 6 bases between. CDR3 in DNA: TGCGCCAGCAGCCCCAGGGACAATGAGCAGTTCTTC. Its translation is CASSPRDNEQFF.

The V gene is TRBV14, the J gene TRBJ1-1; D is perhaps TRBD1 (6 bases). CDR3 length equals 13 residues. Per the germline V gene, CDR1 is SGHDN and CDR2 is FVKESK. Between the trimmed V and J ends, which lost 5 bases and 5 bases, there was a span of 12 bases. CDR3 coding DNA: TGTGCCAGCAGCTCACAGGGATGGACTGAAGCTTTCTTT. Translated: CASSSQGWTEAFF.

The chain uses TRBV11-3 and TRBJ2-5; the match to TRBD2 covers 9 bases. The CDR3 sequence is 16 residues long. CDR1 is SGHNT and CDR2 is YENEEA in the germline V gene. With V trimmed by 4 bases and J by 2 bases, 8 bases remained unmatched. CDR3 protein: CASSSRYLAGQETQYF. The CDR3, as DNA: TGTGCCAGCAGCTCACGGTACCTAGCGGGGCAAGAGACCCAGTACTTC. Full variable domain (rest looked up from reference TRBV11-3 and TRBJ2-5): EAGVVQSPRYKIIEKKQPVAFWCNPISGHNTLYWYLQNLGQGPELLIRYENEEAVDDSQLPKDRFSAERLKGVDSTLKIQPAELGDSAVYLCASSSRYLAGQETQYFGPGTRLLVL.

This chain uses TRBV5-6 with TRBJ2-7; no reliable D call. The length of the CDR3 is 13 residues. CDR1 is SGHDT and CDR2 is YYEEEE in the germline V gene. V shed 0 bases and J shed 4 bases, with 8 bases lying between them. CDR3: CASSLAPTYEQYF. CDR3 in DNA: TGTGCCAGCAGCTTGGCCCCGACTTACGAGCAGTACTTC.

V gene TRBV10-3 combines with J gene TRBJ2-7; either TRBD1 or TRBD2 may supply D (7 bases each). The CDR3 has 12 residues. Germline V lookup: CDR1 ENHRY, CDR2 SYGVKD. The V gene lost 6 bases and the J gene lost 5 bases, with 11 bases spanning the gap. CDR3 sequence: CAIRQGGNEQYF. The DNA for the CDR3 is TGTGCCATCAGGCAGGGGGGGAACGAGCAGTACTTC.

This chain connects TRBV2 to TRBJ2-3, with 7 bases identical to TRBD2. Per germline, CDR1 SNHLY and CDR2 FYNNEI. After removal of 11 bases from V and 0 bases from J, the junction contained 5 bases not matched to a gene. CDR3 size: 13 residues. This CDR3 is CASRGDSTDTQYF. For the CDR3, the DNA is TGTGCCTCACGGGGGGACAGCACAGATACGCAGTATTTT.

Written as DNA, the CDR3 is TGTGCCACCTATCTTAGTAAAGAGACCCAGTACTTC. It encodes CATYLSKETQYF. V and J are TRBV6-6 and TRBJ2-5; unclear D gene. V lost 10 bases to trimming and J lost 3 bases, with 12 bases between them. Per germline, CDR1 MNHNY and CDR2 SVGAGI (reference sequence). The CDR3 length is 12 residues.

J is TRBJ1-1 and V is TRBV10-3; maybe TRBD1 (5 bases). Germline CDR1 reads ENHRY; CDR2 reads SYGVKD. The CDR3 is 14 residues long. Between the trimmed V and J ends, which lost 2 bases and 0 bases, there was a span of 7 bases. CDR3 protein: CAISEQGVNTEAFF. CDR3 bases: TGTGCCATCAGTGAGCAGGGAGTGAACACTGAAGCTTTCTTT.

The V gene is TRBV2, the J gene TRBJ1-1; D might be TRBD1 (5 bases). Germline CDR1 and CDR2: SNHLY and FYNNEI. Trimming shortened V by 8 bases and J by 0 bases, and 13 bases separated the two germline ends. The CDR3 is 14 residues long. DNA for the CDR3: TGTGCCAGCGATAAGGGGCCTTTGAACACTGAAGCTTTCTTT. Its protein product is CASDKGPLNTEAFF.